These 16 T cell receptor beta chains originate from one sample sequenced in a study of blood T cell repertoires in COVID-19. Repertoires were generated with immunoSEQ multiplex PCR, while TCRdb's copy carries only in-frame clones and drops some. The sample has tens of thousands of clones, about 82% seen once. The specimen was peripheral blood. The source is a woman of 80 years or more in a cohort sampled during active or convalescent COVID-19.

The chain combines TRBV2 with TRBJ2-7, with D maybe TRBD1 (6 bases). Per germline, CDR1 SNHLY and CDR2 FYNNEI. The CDR3 runs to 15 residues. The germline V and J ends were trimmed by 6 bases and 6 bases, with 21 bases remaining between them. The CDR3 region has the DNA TGTGCCAGCAGGGAATACAGGGAAGAAAAAATCGAGCAGTACTTC. Protein product: CASREYREEKIEQYF.

The chain uses TRBV5-1 and TRBJ1-4; D possibly corresponds to TRBD1 (6 bases). V lost 4 bases and J lost 6, with 16 bases in between. Germline-derived CDR1 and CDR2 are SGHRS and YFSETQ. This CDR3 contains 15 residues. Written as DNA, the CDR3 is TGCGCCAGCAGCCTCAGCCACAGGGTCGATGAAAAACTGTTTTTT. Translating gives CASSLSHRVDEKLFF.

This clone showed up just once. V usage is TRBV19 and J usage is TRBJ1-1, with a possible D match to TRBD1 (6 bases). V was trimmed by 6 bases and J by 2 bases, leaving 19 bases between them. Germline V lookup: CDR1 LNHDA, CDR2 SQIVND (reference sequence). The CDR3 length is 16 residues. This CDR3 reads CASRSAGKGVNTEAFF. In nucleotides, the CDR3 is TGTGCCAGTAGATCGGCAGGGAAGGGGGTAAACACTGAAGCTTTCTTT.

This clone has only one observation. V is TRBV7-3 and J is TRBJ2-3, with a weak D call TRBD2 (5 bases). CDR1 is SGHTA and CDR2 is FQGTGA in the germline V gene. The CDR3 is 14 amino acids. V was clipped by 5 bases and J by 4 bases, with 13 bases between them. CDR3 sequence reads: CASSRTRVSDTQYF. CDR3 DNA: TGTGCCAGCAGCCGGACTCGGGTCTCAGATACGCAGTATTTT.

The chain has TRBV9 and TRBJ2-1; 11 bases line up with TRBD2. The CDR3 sequence is 16 residues long. In germline, CDR1 is SGDLS, CDR2 YYNGEE. With V trimmed by 2 bases and J by 1 base, 2 bases remained unmatched. The CDR3 region has the DNA TGTGCCAGCAGCGTGACTAGCGGGACATCCTACAATGAGCAGTTCTTC. Its translation: CASSVTSGTSYNEQFF.

This clone appeared a single time. This rearrangement joins TRBV27 to TRBJ1-5, with 8 bases fitting TRBD1. Germline CDR1 MNHEY, CDR2 SMNVEV (reference sequence). With V trimmed by 5 bases and J by 4 bases, 7 bases remained unmatched. The CDR3 has 15 amino acids. The CDR3 region has the DNA TGTGCCAGCAGTCCCCACTGGACAGGGAATCAGCCCCAGCATTTT. As protein: CASSPHWTGNQPQHF.

The rearrangement joins TRBV18 to TRBJ2-2; 9 positions match TRBD1. J lost 2 bases, V lost 3 bases, and 4 bases had no gene match. From germline, CDR1 is KGHSH and CDR2 LQKENI. CDR3 length: 16 amino acids. CDR3 loop: CASSPPGQGNTGELFF. The CDR3 coding sequence is TGTGCCAGCTCACCCCCGGGACAGGGAAACACCGGGGAGCTGTTTTTT.

This sequence joins TRBV29-1 and TRBJ2-1; TRBD2 matches 9 bases. Germline V gene sequence: CDR1 SQVTM, CDR2 ANQGSEA. V lost 1 base, J lost 7 bases, and 5 bases stayed unmatched. The CDR3 covers 14 residues. In DNA form, the CDR3 reads TGCAGCGTTGAAGGCGGGAGGGCCGGTAATGAGCAGTTCTTC. Translation: CSVEGGRAGNEQFF.

Written as DNA, the CDR3 is TGTGCCAGCAGCTTAGAGCTAGCTCGGGAGCAGTACTTC. The encoded protein is CASSLELAREQYF. The V and J genes are TRBV11-2 and TRBJ2-7; D might be TRBD2 (5 bases). Germline-derived CDR1 and CDR2 are SGHAT and FQNNGV. The V end lost 0 bases, the J end lost 7 bases, and 10 bases lay between the germline ends. CDR3 length: 13 residues.

The rearrangement uses TRBV5-1 and TRBJ1-2, with a tentative D call TRBD1 (5 bases). The CDR3 spans 15 residues. Trimming cost V 0 bases and J 6 bases, with 15 bases left between them. Per germline, CDR1 SGHRS and CDR2 YFSETQ. The CDR3 is CASSLAAGIGDGYTF. The DNA of the CDR3 is TGCGCCAGCAGCTTGGCGGCAGGGATTGGAGATGGCTACACCTTC.

This chain joins TRBV5-1 and TRBJ1-1, with unresolved D. The CDR3 length is 15 residues. CDR1 is SGHRS and CDR2 is YFSETQ in the germline V gene. V shed 0 bases and J shed 2 bases, with 11 bases lying between them. The CDR3 loop is CASSLDHSLNTEAFF. The CDR3 DNA follows: TGCGCCAGCAGCTTGGACCACAGCCTAAACACTGAAGCTTTCTTT.

The rearrangement links TRBV11-3 to TRBJ1-1; the D gene is possibly TRBD1 (5 bases). The length of the CDR3 is 14 residues. V shed 5 bases and J shed 2 bases, with 12 bases lying between them. CDR1 SGHNT and CDR2 YENEEA come from the germline V gene. Here the CDR3 reads CASSRFRVNTEAFF. CDR3 in DNA: TGTGCCAGCAGCCGTTTCAGGGTTAACACTGAAGCTTTCTTT.

V usage is TRBV19 and J usage is TRBJ2-7; perhaps TRBD2 as D (5 bases). CDR3 length equals 15 residues. Germline CDR1 and CDR2: LNHDA and SQIVND (reference sequence). Trimming left V 1 base short and J 0 bases short, with 10 bases between. CDR3 bases: TGTGCCAGTAGTATAGGGGCGGGTCTCTCCTACGAGCAGTACGTC. Translated: CASSIGAGLSYEQYV.

V gene TRBV19 combines with J gene TRBJ2-2, with 10 bases matching TRBD2. The CDR3 has 14 amino acids. V shed 6 bases and J 4 bases; nucleotides not matched to a gene: 2. Germline assignment: CDR1 LNHDA and CDR2 SQIVND (reference sequence). CDR3 protein: CASRLAGLTGELFF. The CDR3, as DNA: TGTGCCAGTAGACTAGCGGGGCTCACCGGGGAGCTGTTTTTT.

The DNA of the CDR3 is TGTGCCAGCAGTTATTCCGGGACTAGCGGGAGGAAGACCCAGTACTTC. It encodes CASSYSGTSGRKTQYF. This sequence joins TRBV6-2 or TRBV6-3 and TRBJ2-5; 15 bases are a match to TRBD2. CDR3 length: 16 amino acids. Germline values: CDR1 MNHEY, CDR2 SVGEGT. The V segment lost 3 bases and the J segment 6 bases; nucleotides outside the gene matches: 5.

The rearrangement joins TRBV9 to TRBJ1-5, with a weak D call TRBD1 (5 bases). Trimming stripped 5 bases from V and 0 bases from J, with 9 bases between. CDR1 and CDR2 from the germline V gene are SGDLS and YYNGEE. This CDR3 region has 14 residues. CDR3 sequence: CASSPGDSNQPQHF. In DNA form, the CDR3 reads TGTGCCAGCAGTCCGGGGGATAGCAATCAGCCCCAGCATTTT.